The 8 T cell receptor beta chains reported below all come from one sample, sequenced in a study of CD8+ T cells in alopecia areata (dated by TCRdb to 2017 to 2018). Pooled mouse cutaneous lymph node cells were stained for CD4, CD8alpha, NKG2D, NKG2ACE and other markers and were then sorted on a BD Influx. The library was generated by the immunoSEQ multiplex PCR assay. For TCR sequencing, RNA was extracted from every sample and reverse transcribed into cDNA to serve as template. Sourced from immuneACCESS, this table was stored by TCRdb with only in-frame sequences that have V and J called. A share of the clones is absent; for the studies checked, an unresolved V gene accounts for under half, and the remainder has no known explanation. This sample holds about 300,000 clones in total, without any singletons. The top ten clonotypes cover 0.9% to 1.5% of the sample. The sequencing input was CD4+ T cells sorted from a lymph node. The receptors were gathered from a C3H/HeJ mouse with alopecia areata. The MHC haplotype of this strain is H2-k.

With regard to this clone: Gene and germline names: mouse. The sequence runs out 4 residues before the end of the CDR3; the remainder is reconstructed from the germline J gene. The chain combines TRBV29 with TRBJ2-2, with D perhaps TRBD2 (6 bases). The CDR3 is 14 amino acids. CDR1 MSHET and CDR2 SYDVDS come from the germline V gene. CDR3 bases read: TGTGCTAGCAGTTTATTGCCGGGGGGCGGG. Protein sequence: CASSLLPGGG. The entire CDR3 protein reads CASSLLPGGGQLYF.

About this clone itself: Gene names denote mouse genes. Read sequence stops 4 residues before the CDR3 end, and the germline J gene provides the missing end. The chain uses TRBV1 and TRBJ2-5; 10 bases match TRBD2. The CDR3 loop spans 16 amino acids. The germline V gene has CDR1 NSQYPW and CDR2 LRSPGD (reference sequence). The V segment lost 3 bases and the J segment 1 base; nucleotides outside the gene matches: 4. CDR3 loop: CTCSAEDWGYQDTQYF. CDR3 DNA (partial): TGCACCTGCAGTGCCGAGGACTGGGGGTACCAAGAC.

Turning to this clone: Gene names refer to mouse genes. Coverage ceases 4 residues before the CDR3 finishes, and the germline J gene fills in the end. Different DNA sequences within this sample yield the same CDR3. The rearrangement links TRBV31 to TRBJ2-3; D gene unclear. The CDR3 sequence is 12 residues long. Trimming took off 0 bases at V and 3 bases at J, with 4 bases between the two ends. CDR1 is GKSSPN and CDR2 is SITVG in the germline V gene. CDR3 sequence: CAWSLSAETLYF. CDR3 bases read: TGTGCCTGGAGTCTATCCGCAGAA.

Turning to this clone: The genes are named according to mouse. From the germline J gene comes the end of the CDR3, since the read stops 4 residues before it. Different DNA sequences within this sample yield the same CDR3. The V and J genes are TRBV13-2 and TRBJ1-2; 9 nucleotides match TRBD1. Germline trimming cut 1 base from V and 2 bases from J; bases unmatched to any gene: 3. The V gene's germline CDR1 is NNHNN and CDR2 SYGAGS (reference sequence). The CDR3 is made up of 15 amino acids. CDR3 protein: CASGDPGQGNSDYTF. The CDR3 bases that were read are TGTGCCAGCGGTGATCCGGGACAGGGCAACTCC.

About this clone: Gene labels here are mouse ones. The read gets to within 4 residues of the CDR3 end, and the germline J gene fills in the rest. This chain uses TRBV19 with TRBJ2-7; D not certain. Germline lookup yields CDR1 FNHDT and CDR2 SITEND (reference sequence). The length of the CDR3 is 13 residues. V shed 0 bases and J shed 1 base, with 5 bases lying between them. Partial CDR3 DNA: TGTGCCAGCAGTATAGACAGATCCTAT. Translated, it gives CASSIDRSY. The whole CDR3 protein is CASSIDRSYEQYF.

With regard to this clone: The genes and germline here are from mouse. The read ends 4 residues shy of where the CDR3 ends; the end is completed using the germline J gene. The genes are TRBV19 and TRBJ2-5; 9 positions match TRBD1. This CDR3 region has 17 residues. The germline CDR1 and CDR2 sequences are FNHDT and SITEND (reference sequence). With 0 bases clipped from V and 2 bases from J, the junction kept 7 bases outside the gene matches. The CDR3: CASSIAGTGTGQDTQYF. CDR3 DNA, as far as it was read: TGTGCCAGCAGTATAGCTGGGACAGGGACGGGCCAAGAC.

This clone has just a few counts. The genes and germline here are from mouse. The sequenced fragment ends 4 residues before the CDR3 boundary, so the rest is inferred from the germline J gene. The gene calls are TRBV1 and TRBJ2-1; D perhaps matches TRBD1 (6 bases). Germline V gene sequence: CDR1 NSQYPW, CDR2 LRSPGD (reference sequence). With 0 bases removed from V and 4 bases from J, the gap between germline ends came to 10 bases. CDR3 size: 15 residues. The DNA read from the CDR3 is TGCACCTGCAGTGCAGAAGGGAGGGGGTATGCT. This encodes CTCSAEGRGYA. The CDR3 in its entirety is CTCSAEGRGYAEQFF.

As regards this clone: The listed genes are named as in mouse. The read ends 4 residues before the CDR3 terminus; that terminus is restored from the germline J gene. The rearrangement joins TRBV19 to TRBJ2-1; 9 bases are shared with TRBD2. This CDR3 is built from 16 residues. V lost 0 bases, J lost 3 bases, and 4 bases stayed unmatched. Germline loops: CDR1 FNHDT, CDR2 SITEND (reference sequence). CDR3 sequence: CASSIEGLGRYAEQFF. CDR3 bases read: TGTGCCAGCAGTATAGAGGGACTGGGTCGCTATGCT.